What follows are 28 T cell receptor beta chains derived from one specimen sequenced in a study of radiotherapy plus CTLA-4 blockade in lung cancer. Produced via immunoSEQ multiplex PCR; TCRdb's table is partial and in-frame only. The sample records over 100,000 clones, about 80% being singletons. The sample was peripheral blood, taken from a patient treated with radiotherapy plus ipilimumab. The source of these receptors is a human donor with non-small cell lung cancer that progressed on radiotherapy plus ipilimumab. Some clones in this sample may be carry-over from other donors' samples.

This sequence joins TRBV15 and TRBJ2-7; the D gene could be TRBD1 or TRBD2 (5 bases each). The CDR3 consists of 15 residues. CDR1 is LNHNV and CDR2 is YYDKDF in the germline V gene (reference sequence). V lost 1 base to trimming and J lost 3 bases, with 13 bases between them. The CDR3 is CATSRGHGTSYEQYF. In nucleotides, the CDR3 is TGTGCCACCAGCAGAGGGCACGGGACGAGCTACGAGCAGTACTTC.

The chain carries TRBV11-2 and TRBJ1-4; 10 bases line up with TRBD1. The CDR3 is made up of 17 amino acids. The germline gives CDR1 SGHAT, CDR2 FQNNGV. Unmatched junction bases numbered 14, after V lost 5 bases and J lost 8 bases. The CDR3 DNA sequence: TGTGCCAGCAGCCCCGGGACAGGGGAGTTTCGTCAGGAAAAACTGTTTTTT. Protein sequence: CASSPGTGEFRQEKLFF.

Here the CDR3 DNA reads TGCGCCAGCAGCTTTGGAGGAGCCAACTACGAGCAGTACTTC. It specifies CASSFGGANYEQYF. This chain joins TRBV5-1 and TRBJ2-7, with a weak D call TRBD2 (5 bases). Germline V lookup: CDR1 SGHRS, CDR2 YFSETQ. CDR3 length: 14 amino acids. Trimming took 2 bases from V and 3 from J, leaving 12 bases between them.

This rearrangement joins TRBV7-2 to TRBJ1-3; perhaps TRBD1 as D (5 bases). The V gene's germline CDR1 is SGHTA and CDR2 FQGNSA. Trimming removed 0 bases at V and 2 bases at J, with 11 bases between. This CDR3 contains 16 residues. DNA for the CDR3: TGTGCCAGCAGCTTAGCGGTGGGGGAAACTGGAAACACCATATATTTT. Amino acids: CASSLAVGETGNTIYF.

This rearrangement joins TRBV4-2 to TRBJ1-2, with D tentatively TRBD1 (5 bases). Trimming shortened V by 0 bases and J by 8 bases, and 19 bases separated the two germline ends. CDR3 length: 16 residues. From germline, CDR1 is LGHNA and CDR2 YNFKEQ. CDR3 loop: CASSQEWTVRRQGYTF. The CDR3 nucleotides read TGTGCCAGCAGCCAAGAATGGACCGTCCGCCGACAGGGCTACACCTTC.

V is TRBV7-2 and J is TRBJ2-7; no clear D gene. The ends were cut back, 5 bases at V and 3 bases at J, with 8 bases in the middle. Germline values: CDR1 SGHTA, CDR2 FQGNSA. The length of the CDR3 is 12 residues. CDR3 sequence reads: CASSREHYEQYF. The CDR3 DNA sequence: TGTGCCAGCAGCCGAGAGCACTACGAGCAGTACTTC.

V and J are TRBV18 and TRBJ1-4; 8 nucleotides line up with TRBD1. Germline V gives CDR1 KGHSH, CDR2 LQKENI. Losses at the gene ends were 3 bases for V and 7 bases for J; bases not matched to a gene: 7. CDR3 length equals 15 residues. CDR3 DNA sequence: TGTGCCAGCTCACCTGAGCAGGGGGCCGGTGAAAAACTGTTTTTT. It specifies CASSPEQGAGEKLFF. The complete variable domain, with remaining parts taken from reference TRBV18 and TRBJ1-4, reads NAGVMQNPRHLVRRRGQEARLRCSPMKGHSHVYWYRQLPEEGLKFMVYLQKENIIDESGMPKERFSAEFPKEGPSILRIQQVVRGDSAAYFCASSPEQGAGEKLFFGSGTQLSVL.

The chain couples TRBV7-2 to TRBJ2-2; possible D gene TRBD1, 5 bases. There are 18 residues in the CDR3. Germline V CDR1 and CDR2: SGHTA, FQGNSA. V lost 0 bases, J lost 4 bases, and 18 bases lay in between. Written as DNA, the CDR3 is TGTGCCAGCAGCTTAGCTCAGGCAGGGTTCATGGGCACCGGGGAGCTGTTTTTT. This translates into CASSLAQAGFMGTGELFF.

The chain recombines TRBV29-1 with TRBJ2-7; D gene uncertain. The CDR3 has 12 residues. Trimming shortened V by 4 bases and J by 0 bases, and 7 bases separated the two germline ends. CDR1 and CDR2 (germline): SQVTM, ANQGSEA. CDR3 sequence (DNA): TGCAGCGTTGCTGTGGACTCCTACGAGCAGTACTTC. Protein sequence: CSVAVDSYEQYF.

The chain couples TRBV4-3 to TRBJ2-2; D call uncertain. The CDR3 contains 15 residues. V gave up 2 bases and J gave up 1 base, with 8 bases separating them. CDR1 and CDR2 (germline): LGHNA, YSLEER. The CDR3 loop reads CASSQTHENTGELFF. As DNA, the CDR3 is TGCGCCAGCAGCCAAACCCACGAGAACACCGGGGAGCTGTTTTTT.

The chain carries TRBV7-9 and TRBJ2-7, with D possibly TRBD1 on 5 matching bases. This CDR3 contains 15 residues. With 5 bases removed from V and 0 bases from J, the gap between germline ends came to 14 bases. The germline CDR1 and CDR2 sequences are SEHNR and FQNEAQ (reference sequence). CDR3: CASSRSKGFSYEQYF. The CDR3 DNA reads TGTGCCAGCAGCCGTAGTAAGGGGTTCTCCTACGAGCAGTACTTC.

V is TRBV11-2 and J is TRBJ1-5; 10 bases fit TRBD1. This CDR3 has 18 amino acids. The germline CDR1 and CDR2 sequences are SGHAT and FQNNGV. Germline trimming cut 5 bases from V and 0 bases from J; bases unmatched to any gene: 10. DNA for the CDR3: TGTGCCAGCAGCCAGACTGGGGACAGGGGTTATAGCAATCAGCCCCAGCATTTT. It is translated as CASSQTGDRGYSNQPQHF.

The rearrangement links TRBV7-9 to TRBJ2-5, with 8 bases identical to TRBD1. CDR1 is SEHNR, CDR2 FQNEAQ, per germline (reference sequence). Germline trimming cut 5 bases from V and 2 bases from J; bases unmatched to any gene: 7. The CDR3 is 15 residues long. The CDR3 is CASSPGGGAQETQYF. The CDR3, as DNA: TGTGCCAGCAGCCCAGGGGGCGGAGCACAAGAGACCCAGTACTTC. The full variable domain, its missing parts supplied by reference TRBV7-9 and TRBJ2-5, is DTGVSQNPRHKITKRGQNVTFRCDPISEHNRLYWYRQTLGQGPEFLTYFQNEAQLEKSRLLSDRFSAERPKGSFSTLEIQRTEQGDSAMYLCASSPGGGAQETQYFGPGTRLLVL.

J is TRBJ2-7 and V is TRBV5-1; D may match TRBD1 or TRBD2 (5 bases each). CDR3 size: 15 residues. Germline V gene sequence: CDR1 SGHRS, CDR2 YFSETQ. Trimming left V 4 bases short and J 4 bases short, with 18 bases between. CDR3 sequence (DNA): TGCGCCAGCAGCCAGGACCAGGGACGAATTTACGAGCAGTACTTC. Protein sequence: CASSQDQGRIYEQYF.

This chain uses TRBV5-1 with TRBJ2-3; D gene ambiguous. Germline V lookup: CDR1 SGHRS, CDR2 YFSETQ. V was trimmed by 6 bases and J by 4 bases, leaving 12 bases between them. CDR3 size: 13 residues. The CDR3 loop reads CASTKELSDTQYF. The DNA for the CDR3 is TGCGCCAGCACTAAGGAGTTATCAGATACGCAGTATTTT.

The chain is built from TRBV6-6 and TRBJ1-6, with D possibly matching TRBD1 (5 bases). The germline V and J ends were trimmed by 2 bases and 7 bases, with 12 bases remaining between them. The CDR3 spans 15 residues. Germline V gives CDR1 MNHNY, CDR2 SVGAGI (reference sequence). CDR3 DNA sequence: TGTGCCAGCAGTTACGGTGACAGCCCCAATTCACCCCTCCACTTT. This codes for CASSYGDSPNSPLHF.

The chain couples TRBV5-1 to TRBJ2-1; the match to TRBD1 covers 11 bases. J gave up 3 bases and V 6 bases, and 5 bases lay outside the gene matches. Germline V lookup: CDR1 SGHRS, CDR2 YFSETQ. CDR3 length: 15 amino acids. The CDR3 nucleotides are TGCGCCAGCACCTCCGGGACAGGGGGCTACAATGAGCAGTTCTTC. Translating it yields CASTSGTGGYNEQFF. Together with reference TRBV5-1 and TRBJ2-1, the CDR3 gives the full variable domain: KAGVTQTPRYLIKTRGQQVTLSCSPISGHRSVSWYQQTPGQGLQFLFEYFSETQRNKGNFPGRFSGRQFSNSRSEMNVSTLELGDSALYLCASTSGTGGYNEQFFGPGTRLTVL.

J is TRBJ1-2 and V is TRBV7-9, with D possibly being TRBD1 (6 bases). CDR3 length: 13 residues. Trimming cost V 6 bases and J 1 base, with 9 bases left between them. Germline V gives CDR1 SEHNR, CDR2 FQNEAQ (reference sequence). CDR3 amino acids: CASRGDINYGYTF. CDR3 sequence (DNA): TGTGCCAGCAGGGGGGACATTAACTATGGCTACACCTTC.

This rearrangement joins TRBV12-2 to TRBJ1-2. TRBV12-2 is deemed a pseudogene. The CDR3 is 16 residues long. The CDR3 nucleotides are TGTGCAAGTCGCTTAGCTCCGAAAACCACCGACTATGGCTACACCTTC. Translating gives CASRLAPKTTDYGYTF.

The chain has TRBV7-9 and TRBJ1-2; tentatively, D is TRBD1 (6 bases). This CDR3 is built from 13 residues. The germline V and J ends were trimmed by 1 base and 7 bases, with 10 bases remaining between them. Germline CDR1 is SEHNR and CDR2 is FQNEAQ (reference sequence). CDR3 bases: TGTGCCAGCAGCTTAGGGGGGGCGGTTGGCTACACCTTC. Translation gives CASSLGGAVGYTF. Filled out from reference TRBV7-9 and TRBJ1-2, the complete variable domain reads DTGVSQNPRHKITKRGQNVTFRCDPISEHNRLYWYRQTLGQGPEFLTYFQNEAQLEKSRLLSDRFSAERPKGSFSTLEIQRTEQGDSAMYLCASSLGGAVGYTFGSGTRLTVV.

The chain employs TRBV7-2 and TRBJ2-3; 8 bases align to TRBD2. The V segment lost 1 base and the J segment 5 bases; nucleotides outside the gene matches: 8. CDR1 and CDR2 from the germline V gene are SGHTA and FQGNSA. The CDR3 runs to 16 residues. The DNA of the CDR3 is TGTGCCAGCAGCTTAGGACCGGGACTAGAAATAGATACGCAGTATTTT. It codes for CASSLGPGLEIDTQYF.

This chain connects TRBV9 to TRBJ2-7; D remains ambiguous. V was pared by 0 bases and J by 1 base, with 11 bases between. From germline, CDR1 is SGDLS and CDR2 YYNGEE. This CDR3 has 15 residues. The CDR3 here is CASSVALGQSYEQYF. CDR3 bases: TGTGCCAGCAGCGTAGCTCTGGGCCAATCCTACGAGCAGTACTTC. The full variable domain, rest sourced from reference TRBV9 and TRBJ2-7, is DSGVTQTPKHLITATGQRVTLRCSPRSGDLSVYWYQQSLDQGLQFLIQYYNGEERAKGNILERFSAQQFPDLHSELNLSSLELGDSALYFCASSVALGQSYEQYFGPGTRLTVT.

This clone was detected only once. The chain combines TRBV5-6 with TRBJ1-2; D call uncertain. This CDR3 region has 16 residues. Germline V gives CDR1 SGHDT, CDR2 YYEEEE. Trimming shortened V by 0 bases and J by 4 bases, and 16 bases separated the two germline ends. Written as DNA, the CDR3 is TGTGCCAGCAGCTTGGAGGAGGCCACCCCCGTCTATGGCTACACCTTC. Amino acids: CASSLEEATPVYGYTF. Supplemented by reference TRBV5-6 and TRBJ1-2, the full variable domain reads DAGVTQSPTHLIKTRGQQVTLRCSPKSGHDTVSWYQQALGQGPQFIFQYYEEEERQRGNFPDRFSGHQFPNYSSELNVNALLLGDSALYLCASSLEEATPVYGYTFGSGTRLTVV.

This rearrangement joins TRBV6-5 to TRBJ1-2; no definite D call. CDR1 and CDR2 (germline): MNHEY, SVGAGI. V lost 6 bases and J 3 bases, leaving 2 bases between the germline ends. CDR3 length: 10 residues. The CDR3 spells CASRDYGYTF. The CDR3 bases are TGTGCCAGCAGAGACTATGGCTACACCTTC.

This clone was detected once. This sequence joins TRBV5-1 and TRBJ1-2; weak D call: TRBD1 (6 bases). The germline V gene encodes CDR1 SGHRS and CDR2 YFSETQ. The CDR3 extends over 13 amino acids. V lost 0 bases to trimming and J lost 8 bases, with 11 bases between them. CDR3 sequence: CASSLGAGEGYTF. DNA of the CDR3: TGCGCCAGCAGCTTGGGCGCAGGGGAGGGCTACACCTTC.

The chain joins TRBV7-2 to TRBJ1-1, with D tentatively TRBD1 (5 bases). The CDR3 is made up of 15 amino acids. Trimming took 5 bases from V and 2 from J, leaving 15 bases between them. Looked up from germline, CDR1 is SGHTA and CDR2 is FQGNSA. This CDR3 reads CASSVKTGFNTEAFF. For the CDR3, the DNA is TGTGCCAGCAGCGTCAAAACAGGTTTTAACACTGAAGCTTTCTTT.

The V call is TRBV7-2, the J call TRBJ2-7, with a tentative D call TRBD2 (5 bases). The CDR3 runs to 15 residues. Germline V gene data show CDR1 as SGHTA and CDR2 as FQGNSA. The V and J ends lost 1 base and 3 bases respectively, with 13 bases between them. The CDR3 DNA reads TGTGCCAGCAGCTTAGATGGCGGGTACGGCTACGAGCAGTACTTC. Its translation: CASSLDGGYGYEQYF.

This rearrangement joins TRBV14 to TRBJ2-3, with 9 positions matching TRBD2. With 1 base clipped from V and 8 bases from J, the junction kept 10 bases outside the gene matches. Per germline, CDR1 SGHDN and CDR2 FVKESK. The CDR3 is 16 residues long. DNA of the CDR3: TGTGCCAGCAGCCAAGTCGGGCGGGGGGGCCAGGGTACGCAGTATTTT. It yields the protein CASSQVGRGGQGTQYF.